One and the same sample provided the 22 T cell receptor beta chains below, sequenced in a study of shared clonotypes between healthy human individuals. Produced via immunoSEQ multiplex PCR; TCRdb's table is partial and in-frame only. Of about 2.1 million clones in the sample, 93% are singletons; the top ten hold about 1.7%. Naive CD8 populations comprised CD45RO-negative cells positively selected for CCR7, excluding terminally differentiated effector memory CD45RA+ cells. The sample consisted of naive CD8+ T cells from PBMCs. These receptor sequences come from a man aged 18 to 30 in good health. Some clones in this sample may be carry-over from other donors' samples.

V usage is TRBV4-2 and J usage is TRBJ2-1; 8 nucleotides line up with TRBD2. Germline CDR1 is LGHNA and CDR2 is YNFKEQ. V lost 0 bases, J lost 6 bases, and 7 bases stayed unmatched. The CDR3 runs 16 residues. The CDR3 is CASSQDFGGETNEQFF. CDR3 nucleotide sequence: TGTGCCAGCAGCCAAGATTTCGGGGGGGAGACCAATGAGCAGTTCTTC.

This chain uses TRBV11-2 with TRBJ2-2; D could derive from TRBD1 or TRBD2 (5 bases each). This CDR3 has 13 amino acids. Trimming stripped 3 bases from V and 8 bases from J, with 10 bases between. Germline V lookup: CDR1 SGHAT, CDR2 FQNNGV. DNA for the CDR3: TGTGCCAGCAGCTTTGGGGGTAGAGGGGAGCTGTTTTTT. The encoded protein is CASSFGGRGELFF.

V usage is TRBV9 and J usage is TRBJ2-4, with D perhaps matching TRBD2 (5 bases). Trimming stripped 0 bases from V and 4 bases from J, with 8 bases between. The CDR3 length is 14 residues. Germline V CDR1 and CDR2: SGDLS, YYNGEE. This chain's CDR3 is CASSVDPGKNIQYF. The CDR3 DNA reads TGTGCCAGCAGCGTAGACCCGGGGAAAAACATTCAGTACTTC.

About this clone: Other DNA sequences from this sample encode an identical CDR3 as well. The chain combines TRBV27 with TRBJ1-5; no clear D gene. Trimming removed 2 bases at V and 4 bases at J, with 9 bases between. The length of the CDR3 is 14 residues. Germline V gives CDR1 MNHEY, CDR2 SMNVEV (reference sequence). In DNA, the CDR3 is TGTGCCAGCAGTTTAGCCGGTTCAAATCAGCCCCAGCATTTT. This gives the protein CASSLAGSNQPQHF.

CDR3 nucleotides: TGTGCCAGCAGCTCCTCCCGACAGGGGGCGTCTGACGAGCAGTACTTC. Translating it yields CASSSSRQGASDEQYF. J is TRBJ2-7 and V is TRBV13; 10 nucleotides align to TRBD1. In germline, CDR1 is PRHDT, CDR2 FYEKMQ (reference sequence). The CDR3 consists of 16 residues. With V trimmed by 4 bases and J by 5 bases, 11 bases remained unmatched.

A note on this clone: Other DNA variants within this sample encode the same CDR3. This chain's CDR3 is CASSVGLAGSNEQFF. CDR3 bases: TGTGCCAGCAGCGTAGGACTAGCGGGCTCCAATGAGCAGTTCTTC. The J gene is TRBJ2-1, the V gene TRBV9, with TRBD2 matching 10 bases. Germline V gene data show CDR1 as SGDLS and CDR2 as YYNGEE. Germline trimming cut 0 bases from V and 6 bases from J; bases unmatched to any gene: 3. The CDR3 has 15 residues.

This chain uses TRBV16 with TRBJ2-7; D is unresolved. Trimming pared 6 bases from V and 3 bases from J, leaving 12 bases between. The CDR3 has 13 residues. Per the germline V gene, CDR1 is KGHSY and CDR2 is FQNENV. CDR3 nucleotide sequence: TGTGCCAGCAGAGGTAGTAAATACTACGAGCAGTACTTC. Translating it yields CASRGSKYYEQYF.

V gene TRBV6-1 combines with J gene TRBJ2-2; D perhaps matches TRBD1 (6 bases). The V gene's germline CDR1 is MNHNS and CDR2 SASEGT. Trimming shortened V by 8 bases and J by 6 bases, and 19 bases separated the two germline ends. CDR3 size: 15 residues. CDR3 coding DNA: TGTGCCAGCGCAGAGCTCAGGCCAGGGGCCGGGGAGCTGTTTTTT. Protein: CASAELRPGAGELFF.

V usage is TRBV27 and J usage is TRBJ1-5, with D tentatively TRBD1 (5 bases). With 5 bases removed from V and 2 bases from J, the gap between germline ends came to 16 bases. Germline V gene data show CDR1 as MNHEY and CDR2 as SMNVEV (reference sequence). The CDR3 has 16 amino acids. CDR3 residues: CASSPSGGLGNQPQHF. CDR3 DNA: TGTGCCAGCAGTCCTTCGGGGGGTCTTGGCAATCAGCCCCAGCATTTT.

CDR3 amino acids: CASSMGEREFPYEQYF. The CDR3 DNA sequence: TGTGCCAGTAGTATGGGGGAGCGGGAATTCCCCTACGAGCAGTACTTC. V is TRBV19 and J is TRBJ2-7; 7 nucleotides agree with TRBD2. Trimming at V came to 3 bases and at J to 2 bases, leaving 10 bases not matched to a gene. This CDR3 region has 16 residues. CDR1 is LNHDA, CDR2 SQIVND, per germline (reference sequence).

The chain links TRBV11-2 to TRBJ2-1; D possibly corresponds to TRBD2 (6 bases). Germline V gene sequence: CDR1 SGHAT, CDR2 FQNNGV. The CDR3 extends over 15 amino acids. V was trimmed by 2 bases and J by 9 bases, leaving 17 bases between them. The CDR3 is CASSLPPGVYVEQFF. CDR3 coding DNA: TGTGCCAGCAGCTTACCCCCGGGAGTCTACGTTGAGCAGTTCTTC.

This chain uses TRBV7-3 with TRBJ2-1; D assignment may be TRBD1 or TRBD2 (6 bases each). This CDR3 region has 12 residues. V lost 5 bases and J 8 bases, leaving 10 bases between the germline ends. Germline loops: CDR1 SGHTA, CDR2 FQGTGA. In DNA, the CDR3 is TGTGCCAGCAGCCTCGGGGGCTATGAGCAGTTCTTC. Translation: CASSLGGYEQFF.

J is TRBJ1-5 and V is TRBV27, with 9 bases that match TRBD1. V shed 3 bases and J 8 bases; nucleotides not matched to a gene: 5. The CDR3 loop spans 14 amino acids. Germline V gene lookup returns CDR1 MNHEY and CDR2 SMNVEV (reference sequence). This CDR3 is CASSLRTGVKPQHF. The CDR3 region has the DNA TGTGCCAGCAGTTTGCGGACAGGGGTTAAGCCCCAGCATTTT.

As concerns this clone: Distinct nucleotide sequences in the sample also encode this CDR3. The chain joins TRBV19 to TRBJ2-1; 8 bases agree with TRBD2. Germline assignment: CDR1 LNHDA and CDR2 SQIVND (reference sequence). The J segment lost 7 bases and the V segment lost 6 bases, leaving 11 bases of the junction unmatched. The CDR3 has 15 residues. CDR3 DNA sequence: TGTGCCAGTAGCCTTTTGGCGGGAGGTTCGAATGAGCAGTTCTTC. As protein: CASSLLAGGSNEQFF.

CDR3 in DNA: TGTGCCAGCAGCGCCGGGACGGCTACCGGGGAGCTGTTTTTT. Protein: CASSAGTATGELFF. V is TRBV5-6 and J is TRBJ2-2; the D call may be TRBD1 or TRBD2 (5 bases each). This CDR3 has 14 amino acids. Germline V gives CDR1 SGHDT, CDR2 YYEEEE. Trimming left V 4 bases short and J 5 bases short, with 12 bases between.

The rearrangement joins TRBV6-5 to TRBJ2-7, with 7 positions matching TRBD1. J was trimmed by 7 bases and V by 1 base; bases with no gene match: 7. The CDR3 spans 14 residues. Germline V lookup: CDR1 MNHEY, CDR2 SVGAGI. In DNA form, the CDR3 reads TGTGCCAGCAGTTACTTGGACAGGATGGGGGAGCAGTACTTC. It codes for CASSYLDRMGEQYF.

This chain uses TRBV19 with TRBJ2-2; D possibly corresponds to TRBD1 (5 bases). Trimming removed 3 bases from V and 5 bases from J, with 16 bases in between. CDR1 LNHDA and CDR2 SQIVND come from the germline V gene (reference sequence). The CDR3 has 16 residues. For the CDR3, the DNA is TGTGCCAGTAGTATGGGCCCAGGGCCAGGGACCGGGGAGCTGTTTTTT. It translates to CASSMGPGPGTGELFF.

This rearrangement joins TRBV4-1 to TRBJ2-5; tentative D call: TRBD2 (6 bases). From germline, CDR1 is MGHRA and CDR2 YSYEKL. V lost 4 bases to trimming and J lost 2 bases, with 14 bases between them. The CDR3 runs 15 residues. The CDR3 here is CASSPSLRGQETQYF. CDR3 sequence (DNA): TGCGCCAGCAGCCCCTCTCTTCGGGGGCAAGAGACCCAGTACTTC.

The count of this clone is one. This chain links TRBV6-5 with TRBJ2-7; D uncertain. The germline CDR1 and CDR2 sequences are MNHEY and SVGAGI. V dropped 7 bases and J dropped 1 base, with 8 bases sitting between them. CDR3 length: 12 amino acids. The CDR3 bases are TGTGCCAGCATATCCTGGTCCTACGAGCAGTACTTC. Protein sequence: CASISWSYEQYF.

V and J are TRBV27 and TRBJ2-1, with TRBD1 identical over 9 bases. Germline CDR1 MNHEY, CDR2 SMNVEV (reference sequence). With V trimmed by 2 bases and J by 10 bases, 9 bases remained unmatched. The CDR3 spans 15 residues. CDR3 in DNA: TGTGCCAGCAGTTTAGAGGGACAGGGATGGCAAGAGCAGTTCTTC. It specifies CASSLEGQGWQEQFF.

V is TRBV7-2 and J is TRBJ2-1; 13 bases are shared with TRBD2. Germline V CDR1 and CDR2: SGHTA, FQGNSA. The trim removed 5 bases at V and 2 bases at J, leaving 6 bases unmatched. This CDR3 is built from 17 residues. The CDR3 DNA follows: TGTGCCAGCAGCCCACTAGCGGGAGGGCCCCCCTACAATGAGCAGTTCTTC. Amino acid sequence: CASSPLAGGPPYNEQFF.

The count of this clone is one. The V call is TRBV27, the J call TRBJ2-1, with D perhaps TRBD2 (5 bases). Deletions cut 5 bases from V and 13 bases from J, with 15 bases between. Germline V gives CDR1 MNHEY, CDR2 SMNVEV (reference sequence). The CDR3 spans 12 residues. CDR3: CASSTIGEFQFF. CDR3 nucleotide sequence: TGTGCCAGCAGTACGATCGGGGAGTTTCAGTTCTTC.